A selection of T cell receptor beta chains follows, all from one sample in a study of blood T cell repertoires in COVID-19. Profiled with immunoSEQ multiplex PCR; TCRdb holds only in-frame clones, not every one. The sample lists over 70,000 clones; roughly 87% were seen once. The sequencing input was peripheral blood. The receptors come from a man between 18 and 29 years old with COVID-19, enrolled during active disease. The CDR3 runs from the conserved cysteine through the conserved F or W. Fields, in order: V gene, D gene, clone size, J gene, CDR3 DNA, CDR3 protein. A D gene is named only where the DNA matches it firmly. Only part of the rows carry a size: once, few, many, or a class if the clone is expanded.

TRBV2	.	.	TRBJ2-1	TGTGCCAGCAGAGGGGCCGTCGATGAGCAGTTCTTC	CASRGAVDEQFF
TRBV5-1	TRBD2	.	TRBJ2-1	TGCGCCAGCAGCGGCGTTAGCGGGAGATCCTACAATGAGCAGTTCTTC	CASSGVSGRSYNEQFF
TRBV9	TRBD1	.	TRBJ2-7	TGTGCCAGCAGCTTTAGGACAGGGTCCTACGAGCAGTACTTC	CASSFRTGSYEQYF
TRBV7-2	TRBD2	few	TRBJ2-1	TGTGCCAGCAATAAAGGACTAGCGGGAGGGAATGAGCAGTTCTTC	CASNKGLAGGNEQFF
TRBV7-8	TRBD1	few	TRBJ1-5	TGTGCCAGCAGCTTCGACAGGGCCGTCATGCCCCAGCATTTT	CASSFDRAVMPQHF
TRBV5-1	TRBD1	.	TRBJ2-7	TGCGCCAGCAGCTGGAGACCGGGACAGGTTAACGAGCAGTACTTC	CASSWRPGQVNEQYF
TRBV24-1	TRBD2	.	TRBJ2-2	TGTGCCACCAGTGGACTAGCGGGAGACACCGGGGAGCTGTTTTTT	CATSGLAGDTGELFF
TRBV28	.	once	TRBJ2-7	TGTGCCAGCACTGGAATTCCTCCTACGAGGGAGCAGTACTTC	CASTGIPPTREQYF
TRBV10-3	.	.	TRBJ1-6	TGTGCCATCAGTGAGTCGTACAGAACTTATAATTCACCCCTCCACTTT	CAISESYRTYNSPLHF
TRBV7-2	TRBD2	.	TRBJ2-7	TGTGCCAGCAGCCCTAGGGTTAGCGGGTCATACGAGCAGTACTTC	CASSPRVSGSYEQYF
TRBV6-4	.	.	TRBJ2-3	TGTGCCAGCAGTGAGGGGCGAGCCACAGATACGCAGTATTTT	CASSEGRATDTQYF
TRBV9	TRBD2	.	TRBJ2-1	TGTGCCAGCAGCCTCAGCGGGAGGGCTCTCAATGAGCAGTTCTTC	CASSLSGRALNEQFF
TRBV12-3/TRBV12-4	TRBD1	.	TRBJ1-2	TGTGCCAGCAGTTTCAAGGGGGCGGGAGGCTACACCTTC	CASSFKGAGGYTF
TRBV9	TRBD2	.	TRBJ2-1	TGTGCCAGCAGCGGACCGACTAGCGGGAGTAATGTTGAGCAGTTCTTC	CASSGPTSGSNVEQFF